Included here is one T cell receptor beta chain sequence, with context. Its antigen is unknown. Base qualities were left out, and no much larger clone turns up one base away. This record comes from a study of STAT5B mutations in CD4+ large granular lymphocyte leukemia (dated by TCRdb to between 2021 and 2024). At the level of the whole study: Among the healthy controls, the CDR3 'QG' motif was associated with a particular HLA allele. TCRbeta repertoires of CD4+ T-cell large granular lymphocyte leukemia patients were compared with those of healthy blood donors. Flow cytometry on FACSCanto II or FACSVerse confirmed that purified fractions exceeded 95% purity among lymphocytes. General study outcomes and caveats: Greater clonality appeared to be present in CD4-sorted patient repertoires than in healthy CD4+ repertoires, and the difference was retained after the putative leukemic clones were removed. The data were not HLA-matched, and the relatively small sample size could explain the higher clonality seen in CD4+ compared with CD8+ T-LGLL. Main leukemic clonotypes were private to each patient, although around 25% of the main leukemic clonotypes were found at low frequency in the non-leukemic repertoires of other patients.

The immunoSEQ assay at survey resolution was applied to genomic DNA for sequencing of TCRbeta rearrangements. For the original study's pipeline: In the TCR sequencing data, the lowest productive clonotype frequency that could be detected was 2.59 x 10-5. Only productive TCRbeta rearrangements, defined as complete and in-frame sequences, were included in the analyses. The clonality of each sample was calculated as Simpson clonality in the immunoSEQ Analyzer version 3.0. Clones were binned by frequency as very rare, small, medium, large (1-20%) or hyperexpanded (>20%). Generation probabilities were estimated with OLGA 1.2.3, V-gene circos plots were made with VDJtools, specificities were searched in VDJdb, and CDR3 motifs were identified with GLIPH. In its TCRdb copy, this immuneACCESS table keeps in-frame sequences only and misses some clones. Where compared with another copy, unresolved V genes explain less than half of these, and the others have no known cause. V and J calls and clone size follow that table, whereas D and trimming were derived from the DNA. This sample is represented by 30,000 to 40,000 clones; roughly 76% of them were singletons. The ten largest clones represent 2% to 3% of the sample.

Healthy controls were roughly 40 blood donors whose buffy coats came from the Finnish Red Cross blood service. All TCR-sequenced material derived from peripheral blood: patient blood samples and healthy donor buffy coats. Peripheral blood mononuclear cells were isolated by Ficoll-Hypaque gradient centrifugation. CD4+ cells were purified magnetically from the buffy coats of healthy controls. Genomic DNA was extracted with the Gentra Puregene Cell and Tissue kit and quantified on a Qubit 2.0 fluorometer. Sample: CD4+ T cells from blood buffy coats. The source of this sequence is a human donor in good health.

The bases read TGTGCCAGCAGCTTTACTTTCTCCGGGGTAAACACTGAAGCTTTCTTT. This gives the protein CASSFTFSGVNTEAFF. The chain uses TRBV5-8 and TRBJ1-1; the D gene assignment is ambiguous. V loses 2 bases of germline sequence and J loses 2 bases, and the interval between the two ends is 16 bases. Spanning cysteine to phenylalanine, the CDR3 consists of 16 amino acids. Kept here is only the CDR3 DNA, which spans 48 bases and is read in frame from base 1. The germline V gene provides CDR1 SGHTS and CDR2 YDEGEE.